These 25 T cell receptor beta chains originate from one sample sequenced in a study of CD8+CD57+ T cells in acquired aplastic anemia. Selection for sequencing was limited to patients who had shown CD8+CD57+ cell expansion by flow cytometry. Genomic DNA was employed as the template in profiling TCR beta VDJ and CDR3. TCRdb reprocessed the reads via MiXCR and lists one record per CDR3 protein. The table records approximately 170,000 distinct CDR3 sequences, less than 50% of them present only once. Sequencing was performed on sorted CD4+, CD8+, or CD8+CD57+ T cells (not recorded which) from PBMCs. These TCRs come from a human donor with aplastic anemia.

The chain couples TRBV20-1 to TRBJ2-7; D is tentatively TRBD1 or TRBD2 (6 bases each). The CDR3 has 14 residues. Per germline, CDR1 DFQATT and CDR2 SNEGSKA (reference sequence). The germline V and J ends were trimmed by 6 bases and 4 bases, with 19 bases remaining between them. Here the CDR3 DNA reads TGCAGTGCCAGCAGTTTCGGGGGCCGATACGAGCAGTACTTC. Translated, it gives CSASSFGGRYEQYF.

This clonotype occurred once. A much larger clonotype is one base distant, so this may be a read error. The chain uses TRBV20-1 and TRBJ2-7, with 9 bases identical to TRBD1. V was pared by 0 bases and J by 7 bases, with 10 bases of the junction left unmatched. From germline, CDR1 is DFQATT and CDR2 SNEGSKA (reference sequence). This CDR3 is 15 amino acids long. The CDR3, as DNA: TGCAGTGCTAGAGAAACAGGGGGCCTCGACAATGAGCAGTACTTC. Translating gives CSARETGGLDNEQYF.

At least ten counts were recorded for this clonotype. This chain links TRBV27 with TRBJ1-5; perhaps TRBD1 as D (5 bases). The V end lost 4 bases, the J end lost 7 bases, and 11 bases lay between the germline ends. The CDR3 runs 13 residues. Germline V CDR1 and CDR2: MNHEY, SMNVEV (reference sequence). CDR3 protein: CASSYRGDQPQHF. DNA for the CDR3: TGTGCCAGCAGTTACAGAGGGGACCAGCCCCAGCATTTT.

The table lists this clonotype with a few counts. The rearrangement joins TRBV6-1 to TRBJ1-2; D is possibly TRBD1 (6 bases). Germline V lookup: CDR1 MNHNS, CDR2 SASEGT. The CDR3 has 16 residues. The V gene lost 7 bases and the J gene lost 6 bases, with 24 bases spanning the gap. DNA of the CDR3: TGTGCCAGCAATAATGGGGGCAGGGGTTATCCTGATGGCTACACCTTC. This translates into CASNNGGRGYPDGYTF.

The chain combines TRBV2 with TRBJ1-2; D is unclear. The CDR3 runs 14 residues. The germline CDR1 and CDR2 sequences are SNHLY and FYNNEI. Trimming stripped 2 bases from V and 0 bases from J, with 7 bases between. The DNA of the CDR3 is TGTGCCAGCAGTGAATTTCCGGCTAACTATGGCTACACCTTC. It specifies CASSEFPANYGYTF.

Many counts were recorded for this clonotype. The CDR3 spells CASSLGTSYEQYV. The CDR3 bases are TGTGCCAGCAGCCTCGGGACTAGCTACGAGCAGTACGTC. The chain is built from TRBV6-2 or TRBV6-3 and TRBJ2-7; 8 bases align to TRBD2. J was trimmed by 3 bases and V by 6 bases; bases with no gene match: 4. This CDR3 comprises 13 residues. Germline V gene lookup returns CDR1 MNHEY and CDR2 SVGEGT.

With respect to this clonotype: Likely a read error: the CDR3 ends without its conserved phenylalanine or tryptophan. The genes are TRBV2 and TRBJ2-7, with D possibly TRBD2 on 6 matching bases. The V gene's germline CDR1 is SNHLY and CDR2 FYNNEI. CDR3 length equals 14 residues. Trimming stripped 5 bases from V and 0 bases from J, with 11 bases between. CDR3 in amino acids: CASSPGLFSYEQYL. The CDR3 nucleotides read TGTGCCAGCAGTCCAGGACTATTCTCCTACGAGCAGTACCTC.

The chain joins TRBV10-3 to TRBJ2-2, with D tentatively TRBD1 (6 bases). The CDR3 loop spans 17 amino acids. Trimming took off 6 bases at V and 7 bases at J, with 24 bases between the two ends. Per germline, CDR1 ENHRY and CDR2 SYGVKD. CDR3 nucleotides: TGTGCCATCAGGAGGTCTGATGGGGACACGGCGGACGGGGAGCTGTTTTTT. Protein: CAIRRSDGDTADGELFF.

The sample holds one count of this clonotype. This chain joins TRBV15 and TRBJ1-1; no clear D. The CDR3 runs 13 residues. V was trimmed by 1 base and J by 3 bases, leaving 6 bases between them. The germline gives CDR1 LNHNV, CDR2 YYDKDF (reference sequence). CDR3 sequence (DNA): TGTGCCACCAGCAGAGGAGGTTACACTGAAGCTTTCTTT. Translated: CATSRGGYTEAFF.

The chain uses TRBV19 and TRBJ1-1, with 7 bases aligning to TRBD1. There are 14 residues in the CDR3. Germline trimming cut 4 bases from V and 3 bases from J; bases unmatched to any gene: 5. Germline V gene sequence: CDR1 LNHDA, CDR2 SQIVND (reference sequence). CDR3 residues: CASSKDRVHTEAFF. The DNA for the CDR3 is TGTGCCAGTAGTAAAGACAGGGTGCACACTGAAGCTTTCTTT.

This clonotype was seen at least ten times. The chain is built from TRBV6-1 and TRBJ2-7; D gene unclear. From germline, CDR1 is MNHNS and CDR2 SASEGT. The CDR3 totals 12 residues. The V gene lost 3 bases and the J gene lost 2 bases, with 5 bases spanning the gap. CDR3 loop: CASSDRAYEQYV. In nucleotides, the CDR3 is TGTGCCAGCAGTGACAGAGCCTACGAGCAGTACGTC.

In this sample, this clonotype turned up many times. J is TRBJ1-2 and V is TRBV5-6; D is unclear. The CDR3 is 12 amino acids. The germline V gene encodes CDR1 SGHDT and CDR2 YYEEEE. V lost 0 bases and J 7 bases, leaving 7 bases between the germline ends. CDR3 region: CASSLGPLGYTF. CDR3 coding DNA: TGTGCCAGCAGCTTGGGTCCTCTTGGCTACACCTTC.

This chain uses TRBV10-2 with TRBJ1-4, with TRBD1 matching 9 bases. Germline loops: CDR1 WSHSY, CDR2 SAAADI. The CDR3 runs 12 residues. Trimming cost V 7 bases and J 11 bases; bases outside gene matches: 5. The CDR3 coding sequence is TGCGCCAGCAAACCCGACAGGGGGAAACTGTTTTTT. Protein: CASKPDRGKLFF.

This clonotype was seen repeatedly, ten times or more. Relative to the germline gene, one junction end is altered; a read error may explain this. The chain is built from TRBV19 and TRBJ1-2; TRBD1 is a possible D gene (5 bases). The V gene's germline CDR1 is LNHDA and CDR2 SQIVND (reference sequence). The CDR3 contains 8 residues. The CDR3 bases are TGTGCCACAGGGACGGCCGACTTC. Translating gives CATGTADF.

This CDR3 is CASSLGIQGYGYTF. CDR3 DNA: TGTGCCAGCTCCCTCGGGATACAAGGCTATGGCTACACCTTC. The chain couples TRBV7-2 to TRBJ1-2; D not certain. Trimming removed 8 bases at V and 4 bases at J, with 17 bases between. The CDR3 totals 14 residues. The germline V gene has CDR1 SGHTA and CDR2 FQGNSA.

The chain combines TRBV24-1 with TRBJ2-2, with D perhaps being TRBD1 or TRBD2 (5 bases each). V lost 9 bases and J lost 6, with 10 bases in between. Germline assignment: CDR1 KGHDR and CDR2 SFDVKD. The CDR3 totals 12 residues. The CDR3 sequence: CATGGGAGELFF. The DNA of the CDR3 is TGTGCCACCGGGGGTGGGGCCGGGGAGCTGTTTTTT.

The rearrangement uses TRBV25-1 and TRBJ2-7, with 9 nucleotides matching TRBD1. The V gene end was trimmed by 10 bases and the J gene end by 0 bases; junction bases not matched to a gene: 4. This CDR3 contains 13 residues. The V gene's germline CDR1 is MGHDK and CDR2 SYGVNS. The chain's CDR3 is CATLDRGSYEQYF. The CDR3 bases are TGTGCCACCCTGGACAGGGGCTCCTACGAGCAGTACTTC.

This clonotype is a singleton in its sample. V is TRBV29-1 and J is TRBJ1-2, with a possible D match to TRBD1 (6 bases). Trimming left V 5 bases short and J 2 bases short, with 12 bases between. Germline V CDR1 and CDR2: SQVTM, ANQGSEA. The CDR3 loop spans 13 amino acids. CDR3 bases: TGCAGCGTTCGCCGGGGGGGCAACTATGGCTACACCTTC. This translates into CSVRRGGNYGYTF.

The chain employs TRBV20-1 and TRBJ1-2, with D tentatively TRBD1 (5 bases). The CDR3 sequence is 13 residues long. Looked up from germline, CDR1 is DFQATT and CDR2 is SNEGSKA (reference sequence). V gave up 2 bases and J gave up 2 bases, with 9 bases separating them. The CDR3 reads CSARSRDNYGYTF. In DNA form, the CDR3 reads TGCAGTGCTAGATCCAGGGACAACTATGGCTACACCTTC.

The chain links TRBV6-1 to TRBJ1-5; D may be TRBD1 (5 bases). V lost 6 bases and J 0 bases, leaving 12 bases between the germline ends. The length of the CDR3 is 15 residues. CDR1 and CDR2 from the germline V gene are MNHNS and SASEGT. CDR3 residues: CASSRDDRSNQPQHF. Here the CDR3 DNA reads TGTGCCAGCAGCCGGGACGATCGTAGCAATCAGCCCCAGCATTTT.

This clonotype was counted many times. V usage is TRBV6-1 and J usage is TRBJ1-2; no definite D call. The V and J ends lost 1 base and 6 bases respectively, with 15 bases between them. This CDR3 is built from 15 residues. Germline CDR1 reads MNHNS; CDR2 reads SASEGT. Here the CDR3 DNA reads TGTGCCAGCAGTGAAGATAGTGTGTTTGGTGATGGCTACACCTTC. Translation: CASSEDSVFGDGYTF.

The chain combines TRBV2 with TRBJ1-2; D uncertain. V was trimmed by 7 bases and J by 6 bases, leaving 12 bases between them. The CDR3 extends over 12 amino acids. The germline V gene encodes CDR1 SNHLY and CDR2 FYNNEI. CDR3 protein: CASNSRNDGYTF. The CDR3 DNA reads TGTGCCAGCAATTCACGTAATGATGGCTACACCTTC.

This chain links TRBV12-3 or TRBV12-4 with TRBJ1-1, with a possible D match to TRBD1 (5 bases). This CDR3 spans 15 amino acids. Deletions cut 5 bases from V and 3 bases from J, with 16 bases between. In DNA, the CDR3 is TGTGCCAGCAGTGGGCAAGGCGGGGCGTACACTGAAGCTTTCTTT. Translation: CASSGQGGAYTEAFF.

About this clonotype: Since a much larger clone is just one base distant, this may be a read error. V is TRBV11-2 and J is TRBJ1-6, with D hard to call. Germline V lookup: CDR1 SGHAT, CDR2 FQNNGV. The CDR3 sequence is 15 residues long. DNA of the CDR3: TGTGCCAGCAGCTTAGAGAGCTCCTATAATTCATCCCTCCACTTT. It is translated as CASSLESSYNSSLHF.

This clonotype was seen a few times. The chain employs TRBV2 and TRBJ1-6; 11 bases are a match to TRBD1. CDR1 and CDR2 (germline): SNHLY, FYNNEI. This CDR3 region has 14 residues. V was clipped by 6 bases and J by 9 bases; unmatched bases: 4. This chain's CDR3 is CASSGTGGVSPLHF. The CDR3 bases are TGTGCCAGCAGCGGGACAGGGGGAGTTTCACCCCTCCACTTT.